This TCR beta chain was identified during a study of vaccination effects on CD4 cells after COVID-19. Isolating CD4+ T cells followed 9 to 11 days of culture. Each culture had half its medium swapped for IL-2 medium on days 3 and 7. The method was immunoSEQ multiplex PCR; TCRdb's version includes in-frame clones alone and lacks a portion of them. The sample has about 25,000 clones; 65% to 80% are singletons. About this clone: Its matching antigen is unknown.

The CDR3 has 12 amino acids. V was shortened by 3 bases and J by 6 bases, with 8 bases between the two germline ends. The V call is TRBV12-3 or TRBV12-4, the J call TRBJ1-2; D may be TRBD1 (6 bases). This receptor was taken from a human donor who received a COVID-19 vaccine. Material: CD4+ T cells from PBMCs cultured without peptide, obtained before COVID-19 vaccination. CDR3 loop: CASSFRGDGYTF. The CDR3 nucleotides are TGTGCCAGCAGTTTTAGGGGGGATGGCTACACCTTC.